A single sample is the source of the 23 T cell receptor beta chains below, sequenced in a study of CD8 T cells in Susac syndrome. When the RNA was reverse transcribed, random hexamers were used with an input of roughly 0.5 to 1 ug. Each CDR3 protein gets one entry after TCRdb re-called the immunoSEQ multiplex PCR reads with MiXCR. The sample shows roughly 100,000 distinct CDR3 sequences, around 94% of them seen only once. Sequenced sample: CD4+ T cells from PBMCs. These receptors were taken from a human donor with Susac syndrome.

In its sample, this clonotype was seen once. This chain joins TRBV3-1 and TRBJ2-5; 11 bases match TRBD2. After removal of 4 bases from V and 2 bases from J, the junction contained 6 bases not matched to a gene. This CDR3 is 16 amino acids long. Looked up from germline, CDR1 is LGHDT and CDR2 is YNNKEL (reference sequence). This CDR3 reads CASSPVASGGQETQYF. Here the CDR3 DNA reads TGTGCCAGCAGCCCAGTTGCTAGCGGGGGGCAAGAGACCCAGTACTTC.

The J gene is TRBJ1-3, the V gene TRBV11-2; D is unclear. CDR1 SGHAT and CDR2 FQNNGV come from the germline V gene. CDR3 length: 11 amino acids. V gave up 6 bases and J gave up 4 bases, with 4 bases separating them. Here the CDR3 reads CASRNGNTIYF. The CDR3 nucleotides read TGTGCCAGCAGAAACGGAAACACCATATATTTT.

The chain combines TRBV3-1 with TRBJ2-1, with 9 bases matching TRBD2. Germline V lookup: CDR1 LGHDT, CDR2 YNNKEL (reference sequence). This CDR3 has 14 amino acids. V gave up 4 bases and J gave up 9 bases; unmatched junction bases: 7. The CDR3 protein is CASSLRGGGGEQFF. Written as DNA, the CDR3 is TGTGCCAGCAGCCTGCGGGGGGGCGGAGGTGAGCAGTTCTTC.

The CDR3 coding sequence is TGTGCCAGCAGCTTAGACGCTAGTGGCTACGAGCAGTACTTC. Translated, it gives CASSLDASGYEQYF. The chain combines TRBV7-2 with TRBJ2-7, with D unresolved. In germline, CDR1 is SGHTA, CDR2 FQGNSA. Trimming took 1 base from V and 3 from J, leaving 10 bases between them. This CDR3 has 14 residues.

This chain connects TRBV10-2 to TRBJ2-4, with D perhaps TRBD1 or TRBD2 (5 bases each). The V gene lost 0 bases and the J gene lost 9 bases, with 6 bases spanning the gap. The CDR3 sequence is 12 residues long. CDR1 WSHSY and CDR2 SAAADI come from the germline V gene. The CDR3 DNA reads as TGCGCCAGCAGTGAGTCGGGGACCATTCAGTACTTC. Its translation is CASSESGTIQYF.

The chain combines TRBV19 with TRBJ2-4; possibly TRBD1 for D (6 bases). Trimming stripped 8 bases from V and 9 bases from J, with 17 bases between. The germline V gene has CDR1 LNHDA and CDR2 SQIVND (reference sequence). This CDR3 has 13 residues. CDR3 sequence reads: CASQKQGDGIQYF. The CDR3 DNA is TGTGCCAGTCAGAAACAGGGAGATGGCATTCAGTACTTC.

The sample holds a few counts of this clonotype. The chain couples TRBV11-2 to TRBJ2-7, with D tentatively TRBD2 (6 bases). Deletions cut 1 base from V and 6 bases from J, with 13 bases between. Germline V gene sequence: CDR1 SGHAT, CDR2 FQNNGV. CDR3 length equals 14 residues. This chain's CDR3 is CASSLGGGNAEQYF. The CDR3 DNA follows: TGTGCCAGCAGCTTAGGTGGCGGGAACGCCGAGCAGTACTTC.

The chain is built from TRBV12-3 or TRBV12-4 and TRBJ2-1; TRBD2 matches at 13 bases. This CDR3 comprises 15 residues. V lost 6 bases and J lost 3; bases outside the gene matches: 2. The CDR3 loop is CASRTSGGVYNEQFF. The CDR3 bases are TGTGCCAGCAGAACTAGCGGGGGGGTCTACAATGAGCAGTTCTTC.

This chain joins TRBV4-1 and TRBJ2-1; D is perhaps TRBD2 (6 bases). Germline CDR1 reads MGHRA; CDR2 reads YSYEKL. Deletions cut 1 base from V and 6 bases from J, with 13 bases between. The length of the CDR3 is 15 residues. CDR3 protein: CASSQVVGGSNEQFF. As DNA, the CDR3 is TGCGCCAGCAGCCAAGTCGTCGGGGGATCCAATGAGCAGTTCTTC.

This chain connects TRBV20-1 to TRBJ1-6; TRBD1 aligns across 7 bases. With V trimmed by 2 bases and J by 8 bases, 6 bases remained unmatched. CDR1 and CDR2 (germline): DFQATT, SNEGSKA (reference sequence). There are 14 residues in the CDR3. CDR3 sequence: CSARTDRADSPLHF. DNA of the CDR3: TGCAGTGCTAGAACCGACAGGGCTGATTCACCCCTCCACTTT.

The chain combines TRBV20-1 with TRBJ2-5, with D unresolved. The CDR3 extends over 13 amino acids. Germline CDR1 and CDR2: DFQATT and SNEGSKA (reference sequence). Trimming left V 6 bases short and J 2 bases short, with 13 bases between. The CDR3 DNA sequence: TGCAGTGCGAATGGGTGGGGTCAAGAGACCCAGTACTTC. Residues: CSANGWGQETQYF.

The V call is TRBV24-1, the J call TRBJ2-5; no definite D call. Germline lookup yields CDR1 KGHDR and CDR2 SFDVKD. V dropped 4 bases and J dropped 5 bases, with 10 bases sitting between them. The CDR3 is 13 amino acids. CDR3 nucleotides: TGTGCCACCAGTGACGGCAGTTCCGAGACCCAGTACTTC. Amino acids: CATSDGSSETQYF.

The CDR3 bases are TGTGCCTGGAGTGTAATGTGGGGATCAGCTGATCAGCCCCAGCATTTT. Its translation: CAWSVMWGSADQPQHF. This chain joins TRBV30 and TRBJ1-5; D is uncertain. Between the trimmed V and J ends, which lost 0 bases and 5 bases, there was a span of 17 bases. The germline V gene has CDR1 GTSNPN and CDR2 SVGIG (reference sequence). The CDR3 runs to 16 residues.

V is TRBV19 and J is TRBJ2-3, with D possibly TRBD2 on 7 matching bases. V lost 6 bases and J 0 bases, leaving 13 bases between the germline ends. The CDR3 contains 15 residues. The V gene's germline CDR1 is LNHDA and CDR2 SQIVND (reference sequence). The CDR3 here is CASSRGGPSTDTQYF. Here the CDR3 DNA reads TGTGCCAGTAGCCGCGGGGGCCCGAGCACAGATACGCAGTATTTT.

This clonotype was seen just once. The chain recombines TRBV20-1 with TRBJ2-5, with D perhaps TRBD1 (5 bases). Germline V gives CDR1 DFQATT, CDR2 SNEGSKA (reference sequence). The CDR3 runs 13 residues. This CDR3 is CILAGRVGETQYF. CDR3 sequence (DNA): TGCATCCTGGCCGGCAGGGTGGGGGAGACCCAGTACTTC.

V gene TRBV7-2 combines with J gene TRBJ1-4; D is possibly TRBD1 (5 bases). The ends were cut back, 3 bases at V and 5 bases at J, with 10 bases in the middle. The germline V gene has CDR1 SGHTA and CDR2 FQGNSA. The CDR3 sequence is 14 residues long. The CDR3 DNA is TGTGCCAGCAGCTTCGGACGGGGGAATGAAAAACTGTTTTTT. Translating gives CASSFGRGNEKLFF.

The sample holds a few counts of this clonotype. The rearrangement links TRBV19 to TRBJ2-5; D might be TRBD2 (6 bases). V lost 5 bases to trimming and J lost 5 bases, with 18 bases between them. Looked up from germline, CDR1 is LNHDA and CDR2 is SQIVND (reference sequence). The CDR3 has 15 amino acids. The CDR3 here is CASSAGTPLRETQYF. DNA of the CDR3: TGTGCCAGTAGTGCCGGGACTCCCCTGAGGGAGACCCAGTACTTC.

The CDR3 sequence: CASTDARGYEQYF. The DNA for the CDR3 is TGTGCCAGCACCGACGCGCGGGGCTACGAGCAGTACTTC. The V gene is TRBV13, the J gene TRBJ2-7; weak D call: TRBD2 (6 bases). Germline V CDR1 and CDR2: PRHDT, FYEKMQ (reference sequence). The V end lost 7 bases, the J end lost 3 bases, and 13 bases lay between the germline ends. The CDR3 consists of 13 residues.

This clonotype appeared a single time. This chain joins TRBV7-3 and TRBJ2-3; D is undetermined. From germline, CDR1 is SGHTA and CDR2 FQGTGA. Trimming cost V 0 bases and J 0 bases, with 7 bases left between them. The CDR3 spans 15 residues. Here the CDR3 DNA reads TGTGCCAGCAGCTTAACTCCTTCTAGCACAGATACGCAGTATTTT. Protein product: CASSLTPSSTDTQYF.

The chain joins TRBV30 to TRBJ1-6, with a possible D match to TRBD1 (5 bases). V was pared by 1 base and J by 2 bases, with 15 bases between. The CDR3 contains 17 residues. Germline lookup yields CDR1 GTSNPN and CDR2 SVGIG (reference sequence). As DNA, the CDR3 is TGTGCCTGGAGTGGAACAGGACAAGACCCCTATAATTCACCCCTCCACTTT. This encodes CAWSGTGQDPYNSPLHF.

The J gene is TRBJ1-5, the V gene TRBV7-8, with 8 bases identical to TRBD1. The germline V gene has CDR1 SGHVS and CDR2 FQNEAQ. The CDR3 sequence is 14 residues long. V was clipped by 5 bases and J by 7 bases; unmatched bases: 7. CDR3 amino acids: CASSLIQGGQPQHF. Written as DNA, the CDR3 is TGTGCCAGCAGCCTGATACAGGGGGGGCAGCCCCAGCATTTT.

This clonotype has a single count. The chain uses TRBV4-1 and TRBJ1-2; D possibly corresponds to TRBD1 (6 bases). The length of the CDR3 is 15 residues. V was cut by 5 bases and J by 8 bases, with 21 bases left in between. Germline CDR1 MGHRA, CDR2 YSYEKL. CDR3 in amino acids: CASSELQGLEFGYTF. CDR3 bases: TGCGCCAGCAGCGAACTACAGGGTTTGGAGTTCGGCTACACCTTC.

This clonotype was observed a few times. J is TRBJ2-7 and V is TRBV5-1; 7 positions agree with TRBD1. CDR1 and CDR2 (germline): SGHRS, YFSETQ. CDR3 length equals 15 residues. Germline trimming cut 6 bases from V and 0 bases from J; bases unmatched to any gene: 9. The CDR3 protein is CASTTGDIFSYEQYF. In DNA, the CDR3 is TGCGCCAGCACCACAGGGGACATCTTCTCCTACGAGCAGTACTTC.